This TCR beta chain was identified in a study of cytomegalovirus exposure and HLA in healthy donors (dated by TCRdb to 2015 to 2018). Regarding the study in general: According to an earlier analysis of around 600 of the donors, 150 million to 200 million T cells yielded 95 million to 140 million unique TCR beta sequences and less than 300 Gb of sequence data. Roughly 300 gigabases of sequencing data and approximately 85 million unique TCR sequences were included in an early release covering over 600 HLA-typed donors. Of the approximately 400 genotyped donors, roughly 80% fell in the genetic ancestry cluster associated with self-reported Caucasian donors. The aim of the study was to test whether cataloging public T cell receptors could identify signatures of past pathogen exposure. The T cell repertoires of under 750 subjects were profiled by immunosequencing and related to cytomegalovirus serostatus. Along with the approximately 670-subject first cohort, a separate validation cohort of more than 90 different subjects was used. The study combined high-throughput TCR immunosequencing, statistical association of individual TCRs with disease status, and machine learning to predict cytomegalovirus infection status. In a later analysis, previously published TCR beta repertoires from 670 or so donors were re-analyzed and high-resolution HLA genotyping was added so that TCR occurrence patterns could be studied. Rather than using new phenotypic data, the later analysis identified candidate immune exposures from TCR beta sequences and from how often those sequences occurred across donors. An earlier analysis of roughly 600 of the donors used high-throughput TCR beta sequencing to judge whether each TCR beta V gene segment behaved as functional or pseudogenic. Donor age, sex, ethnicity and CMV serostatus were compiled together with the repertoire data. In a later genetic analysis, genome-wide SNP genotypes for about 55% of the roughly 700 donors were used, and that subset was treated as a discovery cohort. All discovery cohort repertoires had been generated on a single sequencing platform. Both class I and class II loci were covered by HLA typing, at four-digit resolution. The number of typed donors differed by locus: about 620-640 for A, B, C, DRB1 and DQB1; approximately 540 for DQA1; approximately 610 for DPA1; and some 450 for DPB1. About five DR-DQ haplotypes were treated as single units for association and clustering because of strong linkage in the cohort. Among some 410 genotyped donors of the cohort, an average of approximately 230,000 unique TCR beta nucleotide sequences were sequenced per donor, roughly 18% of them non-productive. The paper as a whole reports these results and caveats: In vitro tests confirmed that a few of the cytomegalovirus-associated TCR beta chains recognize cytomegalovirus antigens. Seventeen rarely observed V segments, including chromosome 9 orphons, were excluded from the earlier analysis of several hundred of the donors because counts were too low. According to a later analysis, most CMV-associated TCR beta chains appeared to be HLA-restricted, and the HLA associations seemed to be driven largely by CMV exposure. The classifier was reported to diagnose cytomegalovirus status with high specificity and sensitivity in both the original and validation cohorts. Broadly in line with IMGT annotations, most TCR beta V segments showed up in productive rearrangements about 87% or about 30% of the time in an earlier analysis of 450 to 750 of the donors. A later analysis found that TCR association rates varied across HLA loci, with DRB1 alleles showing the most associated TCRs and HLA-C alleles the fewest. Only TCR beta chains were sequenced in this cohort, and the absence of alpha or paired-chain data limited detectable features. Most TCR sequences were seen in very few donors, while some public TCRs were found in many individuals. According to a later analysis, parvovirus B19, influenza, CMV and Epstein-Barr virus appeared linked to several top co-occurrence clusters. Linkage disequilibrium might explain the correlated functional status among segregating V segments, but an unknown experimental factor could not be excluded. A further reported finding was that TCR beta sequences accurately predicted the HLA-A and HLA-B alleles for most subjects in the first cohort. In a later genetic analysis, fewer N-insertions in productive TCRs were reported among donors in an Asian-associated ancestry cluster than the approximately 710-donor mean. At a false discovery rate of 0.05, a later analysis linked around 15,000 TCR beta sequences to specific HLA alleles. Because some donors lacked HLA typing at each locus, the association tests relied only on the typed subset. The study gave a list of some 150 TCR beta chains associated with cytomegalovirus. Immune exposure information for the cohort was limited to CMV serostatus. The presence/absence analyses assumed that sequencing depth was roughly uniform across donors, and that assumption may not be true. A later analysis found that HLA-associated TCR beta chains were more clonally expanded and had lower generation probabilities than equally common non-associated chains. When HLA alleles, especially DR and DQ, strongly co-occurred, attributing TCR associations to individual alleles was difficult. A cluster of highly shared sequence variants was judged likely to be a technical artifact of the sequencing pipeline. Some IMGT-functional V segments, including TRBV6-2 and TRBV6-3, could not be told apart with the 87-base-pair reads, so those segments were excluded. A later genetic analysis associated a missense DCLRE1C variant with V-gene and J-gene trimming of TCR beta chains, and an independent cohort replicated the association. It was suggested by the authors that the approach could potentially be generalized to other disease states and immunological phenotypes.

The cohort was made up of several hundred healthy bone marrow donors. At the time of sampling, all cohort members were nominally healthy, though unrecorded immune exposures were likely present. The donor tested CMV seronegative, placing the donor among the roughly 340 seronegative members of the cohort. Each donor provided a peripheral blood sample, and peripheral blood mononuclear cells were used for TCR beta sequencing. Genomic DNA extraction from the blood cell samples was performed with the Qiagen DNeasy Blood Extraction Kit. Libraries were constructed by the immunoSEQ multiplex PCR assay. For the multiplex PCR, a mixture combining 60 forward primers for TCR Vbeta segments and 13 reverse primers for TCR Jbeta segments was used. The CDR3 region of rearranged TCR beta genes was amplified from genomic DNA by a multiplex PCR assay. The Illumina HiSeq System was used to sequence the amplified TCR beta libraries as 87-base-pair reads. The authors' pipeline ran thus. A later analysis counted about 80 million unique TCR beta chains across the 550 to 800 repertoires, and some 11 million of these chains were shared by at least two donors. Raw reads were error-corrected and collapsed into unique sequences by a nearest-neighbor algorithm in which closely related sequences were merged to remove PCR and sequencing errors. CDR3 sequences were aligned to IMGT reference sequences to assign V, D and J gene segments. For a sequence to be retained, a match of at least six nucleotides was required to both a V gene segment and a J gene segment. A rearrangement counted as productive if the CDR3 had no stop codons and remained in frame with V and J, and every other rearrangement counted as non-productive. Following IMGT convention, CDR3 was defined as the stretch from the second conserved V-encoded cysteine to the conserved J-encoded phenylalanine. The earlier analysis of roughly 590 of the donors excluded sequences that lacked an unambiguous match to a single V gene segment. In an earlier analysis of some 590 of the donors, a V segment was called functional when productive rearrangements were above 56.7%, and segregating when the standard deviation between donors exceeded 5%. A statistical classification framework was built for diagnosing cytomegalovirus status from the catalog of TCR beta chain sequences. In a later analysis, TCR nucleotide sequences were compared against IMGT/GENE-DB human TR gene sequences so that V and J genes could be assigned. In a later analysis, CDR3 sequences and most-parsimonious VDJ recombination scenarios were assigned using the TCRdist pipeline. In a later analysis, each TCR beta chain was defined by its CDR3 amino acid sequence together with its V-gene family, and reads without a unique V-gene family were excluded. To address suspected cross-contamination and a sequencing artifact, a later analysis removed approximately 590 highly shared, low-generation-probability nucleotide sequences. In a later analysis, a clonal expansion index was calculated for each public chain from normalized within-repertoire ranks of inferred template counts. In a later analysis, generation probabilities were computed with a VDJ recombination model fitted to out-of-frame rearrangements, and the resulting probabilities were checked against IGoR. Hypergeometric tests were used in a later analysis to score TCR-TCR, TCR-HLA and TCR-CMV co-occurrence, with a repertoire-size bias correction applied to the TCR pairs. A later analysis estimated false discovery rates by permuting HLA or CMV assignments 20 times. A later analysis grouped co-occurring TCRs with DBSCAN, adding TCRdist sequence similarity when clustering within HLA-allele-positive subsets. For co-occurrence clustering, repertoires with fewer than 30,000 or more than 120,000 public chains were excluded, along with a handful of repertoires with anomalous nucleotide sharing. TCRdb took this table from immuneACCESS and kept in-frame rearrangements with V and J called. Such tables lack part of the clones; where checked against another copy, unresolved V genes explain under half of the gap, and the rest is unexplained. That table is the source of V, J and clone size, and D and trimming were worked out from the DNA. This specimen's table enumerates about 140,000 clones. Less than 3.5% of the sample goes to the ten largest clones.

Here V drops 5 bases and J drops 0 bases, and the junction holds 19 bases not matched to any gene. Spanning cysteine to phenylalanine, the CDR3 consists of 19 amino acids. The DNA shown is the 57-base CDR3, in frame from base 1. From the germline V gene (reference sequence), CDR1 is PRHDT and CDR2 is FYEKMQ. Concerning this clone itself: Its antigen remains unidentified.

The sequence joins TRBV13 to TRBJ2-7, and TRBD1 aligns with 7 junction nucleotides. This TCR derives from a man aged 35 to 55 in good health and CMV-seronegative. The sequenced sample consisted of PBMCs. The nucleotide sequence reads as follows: TGTGCCAGCAGCACAGTCCGAGGCAGGGGGACAAGGAGCTCCTACGAGCAGTACTTC. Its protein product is CASSTVRGRGTRSSYEQYF.